The source of this TCR beta chain is a study of human T cells and chemical hapten exposure. Study summary: Sensitization applied 2% DPC to about 2 cm by about 2 cm of upper inner arm skin. Patch tests put 0.01% DPC on the upper back, read at 6 days. Study outcomes and limitations: Expanded TCRs clustered into significantly more large CDR3 similarity groups than controls, the analysis revealed. It should be noted that donors had alopecia, so their immune response may differ from healthy people's.

TCRdb independently ran MiXCR on the RACE reads; one entry per CDR3 protein. The repertoire consists of tens of thousands of distinct CDR3 sequences, with approximately 8% occurring once and the leading ten covering approximately 1.5%. At least ten counts were recorded for this clonotype. The target antigen is unknown. Germline V CDR1 and CDR2: DFQATT, SNEGSKA (reference sequence). This CDR3 contains 12 residues. Trimming pared 0 bases from V and 7 bases from J, leaving 7 bases between. Time point defined: patch test 1, 2 weeks after DPC sensitization. Specified treatment: therapeutic diphenylcyclopropenone sensitization with weekly scalp DPC.

The receptor was isolated from a woman under 40 with alopecia areata. Some clones in this sample may be carry-over from other donors' samples. The V and J genes are TRBV20-1 and TRBJ1-5, with D possibly matching TRBD1 (5 bases). Sequenced here: whole blood, sampled in connection with sensitization to the hapten diphenylcyclopropenone (DPC). The CDR3 reads CSARDGGQPQHF. The CDR3 DNA reads TGCAGTGCTAGAGATGGGGGACAGCCCCAGCATTTT.